The 3 T cell receptor beta chains reported below all come from one sample, sequenced in a study of blood T cells in healthy people across ages. Primers used in a second PCR of about 7 to 12 cycles were a sample-barcoded 5' primer and a J-beta primer mix. In TCRdb, the 5' RACE reads were re-called with MiXCR into one record per CDR3 protein. The data show some 1.5 million distinct CDR3 sequences, about 30% seen once. Sequencing was carried out using blood. These receptors all come from a woman aged 25 to 39 in good health.

About this clonotype: A read error may explain this, as a much larger clone is one base away. The rearrangement links TRBV18 to TRBJ2-7, with a tentative D call TRBD2 (6 bases). The length of the CDR3 is 13 residues. Germline values: CDR1 KGHSH, CDR2 LQKENI. V gave up 8 bases and J gave up 3 bases, with 14 bases separating them. In DNA, the CDR3 is TGTGCCAGCAGCGTAGCGGACGGCTACGAGCAGTACTTC. Protein sequence: CASSVADGYEQYF.

J is TRBJ2-7 and V is TRBV20-1; 9 positions agree with TRBD2. From germline, CDR1 is DFQATT and CDR2 SNEGSKA (reference sequence). With V trimmed by 3 bases and J by 2 bases, 14 bases remained unmatched. The CDR3 extends over 17 amino acids. The CDR3 loop is CSASAQLGAGGTYEQYF. DNA of the CDR3: TGCAGTGCTAGCGCCCAACTTGGAGCGGGAGGAACCTACGAGCAGTACTTC.

There are many counts of this clonotype. The chain joins TRBV4-1 to TRBJ1-2; D is ambiguous. CDR1 MGHRA and CDR2 YSYEKL come from the germline V gene. The V end lost 0 bases, the J end lost 8 bases, and 16 bases lay between the germline ends. CDR3 length: 15 residues. CDR3 in DNA: TGCGCCAGCAGCCAAGATCCCCGGCAGCCGTACGGCTACACCTTC. It specifies CASSQDPRQPYGYTF.